The text below deals with one T cell receptor beta chain. V gave up 7 bases and J gave up 0 bases; unmatched junction bases: 10. The CDR3 has 17 residues. Germline V gene data show CDR1 as SGHTA and CDR2 as FQGNSA. The sample originates from a study of CD8 T cells in Susac syndrome. RNA totalling about 0.45 to 1 ug underwent reverse transcription with random hexamers. Coverage of TCR beta CDR3 amplification by immunoSEQ multiplex PCR extended to 54 Vbeta and 13 Jbeta. Each CDR3 protein gets one entry after TCRdb re-called the immunoSEQ multiplex PCR reads with MiXCR. The data contain about 120,000 distinct CDR3 sequences, 80% to 95% of them singletons.

This TCR came from a human donor in good health. Material: CD8+ T cells from PBMCs. The chain carries TRBV7-2 and TRBJ2-1, with 9 bases matching TRBD2. In DNA form, the CDR3 reads TGTGCCAGCACCCTCCCCGGGCGGGGGGGCTCCTACAATGAGCAGTTCTTC. Its protein is CASTLPGRGGSYNEQFF.